This TCR beta chain was captured in a study of T cells after somatic rescue of genetic block. The method was immunoSEQ multiplex PCR; TCRdb's version includes in-frame clones alone and lacks a portion of them. The sample lists roughly 120,000 clones, 80% to 95% seen once, with approximately 1.3% in the top ten. Trimming shortened V by 7 bases and J by 10 bases, and 15 bases separated the two germline ends. Germline V gene sequence: CDR1 LNHDA, CDR2 SQIVND (reference sequence). This CDR3 comprises 12 residues. This receptor was identified in a woman aged 18-30 years. This rearrangement joins TRBV19 to TRBJ2-3, with a possible D match to TRBD2 (7 bases). The sequenced material came from peripheral blood mononuclear cells (PBMCs). CDR3 protein: CASNYREGPQYF. DNA for the CDR3: TGTGCCAGTAATTACAGGGAGGGTCCGCAGTATTTT.